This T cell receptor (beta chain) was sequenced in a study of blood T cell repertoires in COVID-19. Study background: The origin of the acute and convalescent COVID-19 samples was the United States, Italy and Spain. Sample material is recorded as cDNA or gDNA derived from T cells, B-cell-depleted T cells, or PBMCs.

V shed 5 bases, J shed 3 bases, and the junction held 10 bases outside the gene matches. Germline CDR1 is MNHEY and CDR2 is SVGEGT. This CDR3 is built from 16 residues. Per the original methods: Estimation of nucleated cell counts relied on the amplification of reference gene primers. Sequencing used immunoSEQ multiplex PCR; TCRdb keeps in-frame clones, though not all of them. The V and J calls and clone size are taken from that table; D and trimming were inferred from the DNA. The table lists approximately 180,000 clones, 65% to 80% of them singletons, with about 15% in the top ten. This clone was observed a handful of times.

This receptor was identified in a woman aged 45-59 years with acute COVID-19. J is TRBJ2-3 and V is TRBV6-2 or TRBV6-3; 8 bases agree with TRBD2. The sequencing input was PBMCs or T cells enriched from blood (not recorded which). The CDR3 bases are TGTGCCAGCAGTGTACGGCGGGGGGTAGGGACAGATACGCAGTATTTT. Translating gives CASSVRRGVGTDTQYF.